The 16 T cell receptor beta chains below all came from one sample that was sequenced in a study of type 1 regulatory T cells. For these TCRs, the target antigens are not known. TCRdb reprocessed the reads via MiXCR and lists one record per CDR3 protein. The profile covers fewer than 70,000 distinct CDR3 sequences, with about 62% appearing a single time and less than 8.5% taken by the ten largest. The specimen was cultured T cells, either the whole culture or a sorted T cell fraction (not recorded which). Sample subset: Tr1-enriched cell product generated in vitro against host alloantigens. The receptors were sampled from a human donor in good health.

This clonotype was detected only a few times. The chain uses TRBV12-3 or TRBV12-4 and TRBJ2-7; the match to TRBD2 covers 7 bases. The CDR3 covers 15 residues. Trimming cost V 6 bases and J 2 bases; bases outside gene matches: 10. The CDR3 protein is CASRKSGTSPYEQYF. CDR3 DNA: TGTGCCAGCAGGAAGAGCGGGACGAGTCCCTACGAGCAGTACTTC.

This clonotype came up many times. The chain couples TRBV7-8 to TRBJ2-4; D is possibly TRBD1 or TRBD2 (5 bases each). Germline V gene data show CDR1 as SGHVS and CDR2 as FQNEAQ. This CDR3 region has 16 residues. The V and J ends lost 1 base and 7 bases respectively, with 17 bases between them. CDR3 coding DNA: TGTGCCAGCAGCTTAGTTGCAGGGACGTTGGGGAACATTCAGTACTTC. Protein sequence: CASSLVAGTLGNIQYF.

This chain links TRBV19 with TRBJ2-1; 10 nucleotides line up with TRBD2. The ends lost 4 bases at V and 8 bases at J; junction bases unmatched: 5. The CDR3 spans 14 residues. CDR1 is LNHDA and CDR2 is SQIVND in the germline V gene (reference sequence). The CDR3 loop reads CASSKAGGPYEQFF. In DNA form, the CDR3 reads TGTGCCAGTAGTAAAGCGGGAGGGCCGTATGAGCAGTTCTTC.

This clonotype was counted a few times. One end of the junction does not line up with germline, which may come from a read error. Written as DNA, the CDR3 is TGCAGTGCTAGAGATTACGGACGCCCTAATCCACCCCTCCACTTT. This sequence encodes CSARDYGRPNPPLHF. The chain combines TRBV20-1 with TRBJ1-6, with D unclear. The germline V gene encodes CDR1 DFQATT and CDR2 SNEGSKA (reference sequence). The CDR3 consists of 15 residues.

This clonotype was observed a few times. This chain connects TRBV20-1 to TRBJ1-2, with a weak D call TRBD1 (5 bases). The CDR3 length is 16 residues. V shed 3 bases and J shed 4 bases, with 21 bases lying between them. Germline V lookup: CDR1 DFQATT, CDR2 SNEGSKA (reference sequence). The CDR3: CSASGAPRAGTYGYTF. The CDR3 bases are TGCAGTGCTAGTGGGGCGCCGAGGGCAGGGACCTATGGCTACACCTTC.

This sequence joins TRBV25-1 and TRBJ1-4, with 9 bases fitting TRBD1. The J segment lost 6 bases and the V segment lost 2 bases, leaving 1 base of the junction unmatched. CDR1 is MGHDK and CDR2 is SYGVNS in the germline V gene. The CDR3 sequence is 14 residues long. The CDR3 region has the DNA TGTGCCAGCAGTGAAGGGACAGGGTATGAAAAACTGTTTTTT. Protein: CASSEGTGYEKLFF. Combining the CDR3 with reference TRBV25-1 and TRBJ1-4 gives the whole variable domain EADIYQTPRYLVIGTGKKITLECSQTMGHDKMYWYQQDPGMELHLIHYSYGVNSTEKGDLSSESTVSRIRTEHFPLTLESARPSHTSQYLCASSEGTGYEKLFFGSGTQLSVL.

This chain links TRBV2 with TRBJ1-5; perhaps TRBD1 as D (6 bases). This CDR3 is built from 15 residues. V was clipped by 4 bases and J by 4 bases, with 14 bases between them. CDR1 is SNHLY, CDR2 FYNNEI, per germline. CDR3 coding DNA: TGTGCCAGCAGTGTTGTACAGGGTCGAAATCAGCCCCAGCATTTT. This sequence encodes CASSVVQGRNQPQHF.

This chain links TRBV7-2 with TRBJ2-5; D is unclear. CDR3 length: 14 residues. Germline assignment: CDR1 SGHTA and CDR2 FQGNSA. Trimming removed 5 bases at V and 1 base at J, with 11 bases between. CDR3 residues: CASSPGRVQETQYF. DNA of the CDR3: TGTGCCAGCAGCCCTGGACGGGTCCAAGAGACCCAGTACTTC.

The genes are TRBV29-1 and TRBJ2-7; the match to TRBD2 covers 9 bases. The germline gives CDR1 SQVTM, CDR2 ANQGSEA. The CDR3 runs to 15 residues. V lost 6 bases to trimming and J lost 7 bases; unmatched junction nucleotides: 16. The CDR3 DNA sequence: TGCAGCGTCCCAAACCTGACTAGCGGAGCAGGGGAGCAGTACTTC. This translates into CSVPNLTSGAGEQYF.

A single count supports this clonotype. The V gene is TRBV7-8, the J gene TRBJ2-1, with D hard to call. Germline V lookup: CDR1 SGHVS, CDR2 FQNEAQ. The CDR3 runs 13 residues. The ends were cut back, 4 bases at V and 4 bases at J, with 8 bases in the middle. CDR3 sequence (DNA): TGTGCCAGCAGCTCAGTGAGGTACAATGAGCAGTTCTTC. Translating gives CASSSVRYNEQFF.

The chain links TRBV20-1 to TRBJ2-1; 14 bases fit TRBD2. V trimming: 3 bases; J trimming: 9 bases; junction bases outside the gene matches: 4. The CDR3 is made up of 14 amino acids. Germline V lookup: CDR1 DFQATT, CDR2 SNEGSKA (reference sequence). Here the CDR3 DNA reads TGCAGTGCTAGTGGACTAGCGGGAGGACTTGAGCAGTTCTTC. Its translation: CSASGLAGGLEQFF.

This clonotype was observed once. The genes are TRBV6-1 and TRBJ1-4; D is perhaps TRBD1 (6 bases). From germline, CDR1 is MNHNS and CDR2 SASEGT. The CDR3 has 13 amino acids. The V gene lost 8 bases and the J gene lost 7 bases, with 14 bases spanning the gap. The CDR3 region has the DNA TGTGCCAGCCTGGACAGTTGGGGTGAAAAACTGTTTTTT. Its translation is CASLDSWGEKLFF.

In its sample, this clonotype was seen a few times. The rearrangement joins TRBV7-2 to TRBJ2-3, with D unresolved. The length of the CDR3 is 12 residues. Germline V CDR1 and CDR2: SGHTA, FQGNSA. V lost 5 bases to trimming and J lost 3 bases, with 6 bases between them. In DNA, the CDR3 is TGTGCCAGCAGCGTGGGAACAGATACGCAGTATTTT. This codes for CASSVGTDTQYF.

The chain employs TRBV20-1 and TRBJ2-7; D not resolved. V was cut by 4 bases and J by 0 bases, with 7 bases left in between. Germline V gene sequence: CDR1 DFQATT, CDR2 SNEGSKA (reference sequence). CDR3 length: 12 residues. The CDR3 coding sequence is TGCAGTGCTACTAGGAGCTCCTACGAGCAGTACTTC. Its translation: CSATRSSYEQYF.

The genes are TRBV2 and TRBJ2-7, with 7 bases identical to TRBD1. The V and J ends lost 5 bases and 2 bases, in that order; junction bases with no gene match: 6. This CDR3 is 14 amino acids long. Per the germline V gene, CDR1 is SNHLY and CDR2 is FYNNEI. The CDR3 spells CASSTGTVPYEQYF. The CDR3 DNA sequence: TGTGCCAGCAGTACCGGGACAGTCCCCTACGAGCAGTACTTC.

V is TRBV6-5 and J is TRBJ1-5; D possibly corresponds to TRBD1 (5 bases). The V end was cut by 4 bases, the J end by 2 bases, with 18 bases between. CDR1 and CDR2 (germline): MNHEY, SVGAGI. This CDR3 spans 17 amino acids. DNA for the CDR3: TGTGCCAGCAGTTCGGGCCGAGGGGTAGCGGGCAATCAGCCCCAGCATTTT. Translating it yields CASSSGRGVAGNQPQHF.